One and the same sample provided the 20 T cell receptor beta chains below, sequenced in a study of early T cells in non-severe SARS-CoV-2 infection. TCRdb reanalysed the 5' RACE reads using MiXCR and keeps one entry per CDR3 protein. The sample has over 50,000 distinct CDR3 sequences; around 8.3% are singletons. The sequences come from whole blood, collected at baseline. The receptors derive from an adult who was a healthcare worker with PCR-confirmed SARS-CoV-2 infection or an uninfected control (not recorded which).

This clonotype was counted at least ten times. The J gene is TRBJ1-1, the V gene TRBV28; D call uncertain. The CDR3 covers 14 residues. CDR1 and CDR2 (germline): MDHEN, SYDVKM. The V and J ends lost 2 bases and 7 bases respectively, with 14 bases between them. The DNA for the CDR3 is TGTGCCAGCAGTTTAATTCCGAGAGGGAATGAAGCTTTCTTT. Translation: CASSLIPRGNEAFF.

This clonotype was picked up a small number of times. This sequence joins TRBV2 and TRBJ1-5; possibly TRBD1 for D (5 bases). This CDR3 has 14 residues. V was shortened by 6 bases and J by 0 bases, with 9 bases between the two germline ends. In germline, CDR1 is SNHLY, CDR2 FYNNEI. The CDR3 region is CASRGDPSNQPQHF. DNA for the CDR3: TGTGCCAGCAGGGGGGATCCTAGCAATCAGCCCCAGCATTTT.

This clonotype was recorded a few times. The rearrangement links TRBV7-9 to TRBJ2-3; 13 bases match TRBD2. The CDR3 is 18 amino acids. V shed 3 bases, J shed 1 base, and the junction held 7 bases outside the gene matches. Germline CDR1 SEHNR, CDR2 FQNEAQ (reference sequence). CDR3 protein: CASSFTSGRASGTDTQYF. The DNA of the CDR3 is TGTGCCAGCAGCTTTACTAGCGGGAGGGCCTCGGGCACAGATACGCAGTATTTT.

This clonotype was found a few times. This chain links TRBV12-5 with TRBJ2-3, with D possibly being TRBD2 (6 bases). The CDR3 is 15 residues long. From germline, CDR1 is LGHNT and CDR2 FRNRAP. The ends were cut back, 7 bases at V and 3 bases at J, with 17 bases in the middle. CDR3 bases: TGTGCTAGTGTGCCGGAGGGGATGGTGACAGATACGCAGTATTTT. The encoded protein is CASVPEGMVTDTQYF. Using reference TRBV12-5 and TRBJ2-3 for the parts outside the CDR3, the full variable domain is DARVTQTPRHKVTEMGQEVTMRCQPILGHNTVFWYRQTMMQGLELLAYFRNRAPLDDSGMPKDRFSAEMPDATLATLKIQPSEPRDSAVYFCASVPEGMVTDTQYFGPGTRLTVL.

V usage is TRBV3-1 and J usage is TRBJ2-7, with 9 bases matching TRBD2. This CDR3 has 15 amino acids. The germline gives CDR1 LGHDT, CDR2 YNNKEL (reference sequence). The ends lost 4 bases at V and 6 bases at J; junction bases unmatched: 10. CDR3 residues: CASSPLAGAPVEQYF. The DNA for the CDR3 is TGTGCCAGCAGCCCCTTAGCGGGAGCTCCTGTCGAGCAGTACTTC.

The chain carries TRBV7-9 and TRBJ2-3; D call uncertain. This CDR3 comprises 11 residues. The germline V and J ends were trimmed by 10 bases and 4 bases, with 9 bases remaining between them. The V gene's germline CDR1 is SEHNR and CDR2 FQNEAQ (reference sequence). The CDR3 DNA reads TGTGCCACCGGTGGGTCAGATACGCAGTATTTT. Protein product: CATGGSDTQYF.

This clonotype was seen a few times. This chain links TRBV30 with TRBJ1-1; D unclear. In germline, CDR1 is GTSNPN, CDR2 SVGIG (reference sequence). The ends were cut back, 4 bases at V and 3 bases at J, with 9 bases in the middle. This CDR3 region has 12 residues. CDR3 region: CAWTGGDTEAFF. The CDR3 DNA reads TGTGCCTGGACAGGCGGGGACACTGAAGCTTTCTTT. The full variable domain, in which reference TRBV30 and TRBJ1-1 provide the parts outside the CDR3, is SQTIHQWPATLVQPVGSPLSLECTVEGTSNPNLYWYRQAAGRGLQLLFYSVGIGQISSEVPQNLSASRPQDRQFILSSKKLLLSDSGFYLCAWTGGDTEAFFGQGTRLTVV.

This clonotype was detected many times. The chain couples TRBV20-1 to TRBJ1-3; TRBD1 is a possible D gene (5 bases). Germline assignment: CDR1 DFQATT and CDR2 SNEGSKA (reference sequence). This CDR3 region has 15 residues. Deletions cut 4 bases from V and 6 bases from J, with 19 bases between. Here the CDR3 DNA reads TGCAGTGCTATGGCCGCGGCAGGGCCAGTAAACACCATATATTTT. This codes for CSAMAAAGPVNTIYF.

This clonotype was found many times. Lacking the conserved final phenylalanine or tryptophan, this CDR3 likely reflects a read error. Because the CDR3's place on the DNA is in doubt, the DNA is left out and the CDR3 is given as listed by TCRdb. This sequence joins TRBV20-1 and TRBJ1-1; the DNA was not compared with TRBD1, the D call given in the table. The length of the CDR3 is 14 amino acids, counting both ends. Germline CDR1 DFQATT, CDR2 SNEGSKA (reference sequence). CDR3 residues: CSAPDPRDDMSTGD.

This clonotype has a count of ten or more. The chain joins TRBV5-6 to TRBJ2-1; 10 nucleotides align to TRBD2. There are 15 residues in the CDR3. With 4 bases clipped from V and 2 bases from J, the junction kept 3 bases outside the gene matches. Germline CDR1 SGHDT, CDR2 YYEEEE. CDR3 DNA sequence: TGTGCCAGCAGCGCCACTAGCGGGGCCTACAATGAGCAGTTCTTC. Translating gives CASSATSGAYNEQFF.

At least ten counts were recorded for this clonotype. The chain employs TRBV11-2 and TRBJ2-1, with 7 nucleotides matching TRBD2. Germline V gene sequence: CDR1 SGHAT, CDR2 FQNNGV. J was trimmed by 5 bases and V by 5 bases; bases with no gene match: 9. CDR3 length equals 15 residues. Here the CDR3 DNA reads TGTGCCAGCAGCCAGCAGGCTAGCGGAAACAATGAGCAGTTCTTC. Residues: CASSQQASGNNEQFF.

The chain joins TRBV18 to TRBJ1-1; D unresolved. There are 12 residues in the CDR3. Germline-derived CDR1 and CDR2 are KGHSH and LQKENI. Trimming took off 2 bases at V and 8 bases at J, with 9 bases between the two ends. The CDR3 coding sequence is TGTGCCAGCTCACCAATCCGCGGGGAAGCTTTCTTT. Amino acid sequence: CASSPIRGEAFF.

The chain uses TRBV10-2 and TRBJ2-1; the D is unclear. The V and J ends lost 6 bases and 1 base respectively, with 13 bases between them. The CDR3 extends over 15 amino acids. Per germline, CDR1 WSHSY and CDR2 SAAADI. The CDR3 reads CASRATAASYNEQFF. CDR3 nucleotides: TGCGCCAGCAGGGCGACGGCGGCATCCTACAATGAGCAGTTCTTC.

The sample holds many counts of this clonotype. V usage is TRBV7-3 and J usage is TRBJ1-1; unclear D gene. Germline loops: CDR1 SGHTA, CDR2 FQGTGA. V was clipped by 4 bases and J by 4 bases, with 13 bases between them. This CDR3 is built from 14 residues. The CDR3 DNA sequence: TGTGCCAGCAGCTCCTCGGGAGCCGGCACTGAAGCTTTCTTT. It specifies CASSSSGAGTEAFF. Drawing the rest from reference TRBV7-3 and TRBJ1-1, the complete variable domain is GAGVSQTPSNKVTEKGKYVELRCDPISGHTALYWYRQSLGQGPEFLIYFQGTGAADDSGLPNDRFFAVRPEGSVSTLKIQRTERGDSAVYLCASSSSGAGTEAFFGQGTRLTVV.

V is TRBV4-3 and J is TRBJ2-3; 9 nucleotides match TRBD2. This CDR3 is 17 amino acids long. J lost 5 bases, V lost 0 bases, and 9 bases had no gene match. Germline values: CDR1 LGHNA, CDR2 YSLEER. CDR3 loop: CASSQDPVAGVQDTQYF. The CDR3 DNA is TGCGCCAGCAGCCAAGATCCCGTAGCGGGAGTCCAAGATACGCAGTATTTT.

The chain recombines TRBV7-9 with TRBJ1-6, with D possibly TRBD1 on 6 matching bases. Germline CDR1 SEHNR, CDR2 FQNEAQ (reference sequence). This CDR3 is built from 14 residues. Trimming left V 4 bases short and J 7 bases short, with 11 bases between. The DNA for the CDR3 is TGTGCCAGCAGCTCCACAGGGTGGAATTCACCCCTCCACTTT. It translates to CASSSTGWNSPLHF.

This clonotype has ten or more counts. The chain uses TRBV19 and TRBJ2-4; TRBD2 aligns across 13 bases. The CDR3 extends over 16 amino acids. V trimming: 5 bases; J trimming: 3 bases; junction bases outside the gene matches: 4. Germline V gene lookup returns CDR1 LNHDA and CDR2 SQIVND (reference sequence). CDR3 sequence reads: CASSWGLAGIKNIQYF. CDR3 in DNA: TGTGCCAGTAGTTGGGGACTAGCGGGAATCAAAAACATTCAGTACTTC.

A few counts support this clonotype. The chain is built from TRBV11-2 and TRBJ2-7; 11 bases are a match to TRBD2. Per the germline V gene, CDR1 is SGHAT and CDR2 is FQNNGV. With 5 bases clipped from V and 2 bases from J, the junction kept 2 bases outside the gene matches. The CDR3 runs 14 residues. CDR3 region: CASSPSGGPYEQYF. CDR3 nucleotide sequence: TGTGCCAGCAGCCCTAGCGGGGGGCCCTACGAGCAGTACTTC.

This chain uses TRBV7-3 with TRBJ2-1, with TRBD1 matching 9 bases. CDR3 length: 17 amino acids. The junction had 8 bases not matched to a gene; V was cut back by 5 bases and J by 0 bases. Per germline, CDR1 SGHTA and CDR2 FQGTGA. CDR3 in DNA: TGTGCCAGCAGCCCGGGGACAGGGTCAAGCTCCTACAATGAGCAGTTCTTC. Protein sequence: CASSPGTGSSSYNEQFF.

The table lists this clonotype with a few counts. CDR3 DNA sequence: TGTGCCAGCAGTTTATTTGGGGTTAATCAGCCCCAGCATTTT. It translates to CASSLFGVNQPQHF. The chain recombines TRBV28 with TRBJ1-5; D not certain. Germline V gives CDR1 MDHEN, CDR2 SYDVKM. The V end was cut by 1 base, the J end by 4 bases, with 8 bases between. This CDR3 region has 14 residues.